This TCR beta chain was identified during a study of graft-versus-host responses after intestinal transplantation. Study-wide context: Each of the recipients got a multivisceral, liver-intestinal, or isolated intestinal transplant. All recipients got anti-thymocyte globulin induction, then tacrolimus and steroids for three to four years. The study, taken as a whole, reports: Declines in HvG clones occurring early post-transplant were associated with peak circulating GvH clone levels.

CDR3 length: 12 residues. CDR1 SSHAT and CDR2 FNYEAQ come from the germline V gene (reference sequence). Some clones are missing from TCRdb's copy, which holds only in-frame ones; the method was immunoSEQ multiplex PCR. The table lists some 100,000 clones, 80% to 95% of them singletons, with around 1.1% in the top ten. This clone was recorded a few times. Its antigen is currently unknown. Germline is not matched at one junction end, which may reflect a read error. The identical CDR3 is also encoded by other nucleotide sequences in the sample. The source of this sequence is a human donor who was the organ donor for an intestinal transplant. The gene calls are TRBV7-7 and TRBJ2-2, with unresolved D. Specimen: unstimulated CD8+ T cells sorted from spleen or lymph node cells, collected before transplant. The CDR3 DNA reads TGTGCTAGCAGTCCGGGCACCGGGGAGCTGTTTTTT. The encoded protein is CASSPGTGELFF.